These 9 T cell receptor beta chains were all obtained from the same sample, sequenced in a study of radiotherapy plus CTLA-4 blockade in lung cancer. The assay was immunoSEQ multiplex PCR, and TCRdb's table has in-frame clones only and misses some. The repertoire has around 130,000 clones, about 87% of them found once; the top ten carry over 6%. The specimen was peripheral blood, collected from a patient treated with radiotherapy plus ipilimumab. The source is a human donor with non-small cell lung cancer that progressed on radiotherapy plus ipilimumab.

The V call is TRBV5-1, the J call TRBJ2-7, with 10 bases aligning to TRBD2. Germline CDR1 SGHRS, CDR2 YFSETQ. V was clipped by 4 bases and J by 3 bases; unmatched bases: 7. The CDR3 totals 15 residues. The CDR3 DNA reads as TGCGCCAGCAGCCCGGCTAGCGGGAGCTTCTACGAGCAGTACTTC. Residues: CASSPASGSFYEQYF.

The chain couples TRBV2 to TRBJ1-2; TRBD1 matches at 11 bases. The CDR3 runs to 16 residues. Trimming removed 1 base from V and 0 bases from J; junction bases left unmatched: 1. The V gene's germline CDR1 is SNHLY and CDR2 FYNNEI. CDR3 residues: CASSEVGQGANYGYTF. CDR3 DNA: TGTGCCAGCAGTGAAGTGGGACAGGGGGCTAACTATGGCTACACCTTC.

V gene TRBV23-1 combines with J gene TRBJ1-5, with 10 bases identical to TRBD1. TRBV23-1 is an ORF, and what it does is uncertain. The CDR3 is 21 amino acids. The ends lost 0 bases at V and 1 base at J; junction bases unmatched: 15. CDR3 sequence reads: CASSQSKVGTGARGSNQPQHF. The DNA of the CDR3 is TGCGCCAGCAGTCAATCGAAGGTCGGGACAGGGGCGAGGGGGAGCAATCAGCCCCAGCATTTT.

The V gene is TRBV5-1, the J gene TRBJ1-1, with D tentatively TRBD1 (5 bases). The V gene lost 4 bases and the J gene lost 5 bases, with 18 bases spanning the gap. The CDR3 sequence is 15 residues long. Looked up from germline, CDR1 is SGHRS and CDR2 is YFSETQ. The CDR3 sequence is CASSPGSGAGTEAFF. The CDR3 coding sequence is TGCGCCAGCAGCCCAGGAAGCGGGGCCGGGACTGAAGCTTTCTTT.

The chain joins TRBV5-1 to TRBJ2-1; TRBD2 matches at 8 bases. The length of the CDR3 is 16 residues. Unmatched junction bases numbered 8, after V lost 5 bases and J lost 1 base. Looked up from germline, CDR1 is SGHRS and CDR2 is YFSETQ. The CDR3, as DNA: TGCGCCAGCAGGGGGAGCGGGAGTCAATCCTACAATGAGCAGTTCTTC. It translates to CASRGSGSQSYNEQFF.

The J gene is TRBJ2-7, the V gene TRBV7-2; 10 bases are a match to TRBD1. V lost 5 bases to trimming and J lost 6 bases; unmatched junction nucleotides: 10. Per the germline V gene, CDR1 is SGHTA and CDR2 is FQGNSA. This CDR3 is 15 amino acids long. In DNA form, the CDR3 reads TGTGCCAGCAGCCAGTCATCGGACAGGGGGGTCGAGCAGTACTTC. Translating it yields CASSQSSDRGVEQYF.

This chain uses TRBV30 with TRBJ2-1; no firm D call. Trimming removed 1 base from V and 2 bases from J, with 9 bases in between. Germline CDR1 GTSNPN, CDR2 SVGIG (reference sequence). This CDR3 has 14 amino acids. Here the CDR3 reads CAWSERRTYNEQFF. CDR3 DNA: TGTGCCTGGAGTGAACGCCGTACCTACAATGAGCAGTTCTTC. Full variable domain (missing parts from reference TRBV30 and TRBJ2-1): SQTIHQWPATLVQPVGSPLSLECTVEGTSNPNLYWYRQAAGRGLQLLFYSVGIGQISSEVPQNLSASRPQDRQFILSSKKLLLSDSGFYLCAWSERRTYNEQFFGPGTRLTVL.

V is TRBV6-1 and J is TRBJ2-3; 7 bases are shared with TRBD1. The CDR3 length is 13 residues. The V and J ends lost 8 bases and 4 bases, in that order; junction bases with no gene match: 6. Looked up from germline, CDR1 is MNHNS and CDR2 is SASEGT. The CDR3 here is CASRYRGADTQYF. CDR3 nucleotides: TGTGCCAGCCGATACAGGGGCGCAGATACGCAGTATTTT.

This chain uses TRBV2 with TRBJ1-5, with 10 bases that match TRBD1. V dropped 6 bases and J dropped 2; count of bases not matched to a gene: 4. The CDR3 sequence is 15 residues long. Germline V gene lookup returns CDR1 SNHLY and CDR2 FYNNEI. The DNA for the CDR3 is TGTGCCAGCAGGGGGGACAGGGGACGCAATCAGCCCCAGCATTTT. The encoded protein is CASRGDRGRNQPQHF.